This TCR beta chain came from a study of regulatory T cells in long-lasting Graves disease. Time point noted: persistent/refractory GD, antithyroid drugs over 5 years with positive TRAb. PBMCs provided the RNA from which the TCR library was made. EDTA tubes held roughly 9.2 milliliters of peripheral blood from each patient. Construction of TCR beta libraries relied on iRepertoire HTBI primers and on Arm-PCR targeting CDR3 regions. A single record per CDR3 protein comes from TCRdb applying MiXCR to the multiplex PCR reads. The data hold a few hundred thousand distinct CDR3 sequences, with 21% observed a single time. This clonotype was counted ten times or more. Its specificity is not known. Germline CDR1 and CDR2: SNHLY and FYNNEI. The CDR3 covers 17 residues. The V segment lost 1 base and the J segment 2 bases; nucleotides outside the gene matches: 9. Study-wide findings and caveats: Persistent cases of Graves' showed reduced TCR diversity relative to newly diagnosed patients. Persistent cases favored TRBV28, TRBJ1-2 and TRBJ2-5. A greater number of public clonotypes (roughly 2,800) was shared by persistent patients than by new patients (about 880).

This receptor was obtained from a female donor with Graves disease. The genes are TRBV2 and TRBJ2-7; 9 bases agree with TRBD1. Specimen: peripheral blood mononuclear cells (PBMCs), collected when the disease was refractory, from a patient treated with antithyroid drugs. The CDR3 here is CASSEVRGQGFTYEQYF. The DNA for the CDR3 is TGTGCCAGCAGTGAAGTGCGTGGACAGGGGTTTACCTACGAGCAGTACTTC.